This record concerns one T cell receptor beta chain sequence. Antigen: not known. V shed 6 bases, J shed 6 bases, and the junction held 8 bases outside the gene matches. The CDR3 consists of 14 residues. The germline CDR1 and CDR2 sequences are MNHEY and SMNVEV (reference sequence). Healthy Caucasians supplied all donations. The record originates from a study of identical twins. Study-level findings and limits: Where beta out-of-frame sequences were concerned, excess twin sharing was weaker. Models underestimated TCR alpha sharing (out-of-frame) in monozygotic twins. Within cord blood, abundant beta clonotypes carried fewer insertions, but memory repertoires showed no such trend.

From the 5' RACE reads, TCRdb called clonotypes with MiXCR, one entry per CDR3 protein. The sample contains roughly 240,000 distinct CDR3 sequences, around 7.6% of which appear only once. This sample also belongs to another study, concerning yellow fever vaccine responses in identical twins.

This chain links TRBV27 with TRBJ1-1; 9 bases are shared with TRBD1. This TCR derives from a woman aged 18-30 years in good health. The specimen was CD8+ T cells sorted from blood. The CDR3 region is CASRVTGGLAEAFF. The CDR3 DNA is TGTGCCAGCAGGGTCACAGGGGGCTTAGCTGAAGCTTTCTTT.